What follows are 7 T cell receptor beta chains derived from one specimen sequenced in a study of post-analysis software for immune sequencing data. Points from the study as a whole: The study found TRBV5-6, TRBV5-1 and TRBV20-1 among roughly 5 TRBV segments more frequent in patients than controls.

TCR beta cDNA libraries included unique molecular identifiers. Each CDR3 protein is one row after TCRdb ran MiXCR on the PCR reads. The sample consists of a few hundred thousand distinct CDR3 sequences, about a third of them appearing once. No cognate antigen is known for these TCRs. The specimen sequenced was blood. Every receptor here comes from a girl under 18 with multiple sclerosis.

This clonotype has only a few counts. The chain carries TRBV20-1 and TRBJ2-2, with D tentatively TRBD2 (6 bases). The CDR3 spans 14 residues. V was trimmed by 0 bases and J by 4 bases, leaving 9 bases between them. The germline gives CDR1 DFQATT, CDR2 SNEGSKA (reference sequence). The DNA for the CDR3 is TGCAGTGCTAGAGATCCCGGGGGCACCGGGGAGCTGTTTTTT. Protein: CSARDPGGTGELFF.

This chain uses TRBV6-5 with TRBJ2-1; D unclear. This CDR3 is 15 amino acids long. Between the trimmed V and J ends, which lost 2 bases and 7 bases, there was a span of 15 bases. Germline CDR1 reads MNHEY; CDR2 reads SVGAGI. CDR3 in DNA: TGTGCCAGCAGTTACAGGGCAGACCTTGGGAATGAGCAGTTCTTC. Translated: CASSYRADLGNEQFF.

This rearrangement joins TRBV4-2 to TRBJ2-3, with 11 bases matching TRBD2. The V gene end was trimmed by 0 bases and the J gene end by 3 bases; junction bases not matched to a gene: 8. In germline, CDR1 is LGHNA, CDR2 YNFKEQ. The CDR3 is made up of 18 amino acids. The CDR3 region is CASSQEGSGGARTDTQYF. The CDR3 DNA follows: TGTGCCAGCAGCCAAGAAGGTAGCGGGGGGGCCCGTACAGATACGCAGTATTTT.

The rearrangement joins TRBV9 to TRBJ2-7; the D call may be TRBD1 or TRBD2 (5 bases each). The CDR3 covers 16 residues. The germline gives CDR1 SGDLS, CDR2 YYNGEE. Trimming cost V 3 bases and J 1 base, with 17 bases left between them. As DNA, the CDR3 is TGTGCCAGCAGCGGGGGTGGGGACCCTCTATCCTACGAGCAGTACTTC. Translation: CASSGGGDPLSYEQYF.

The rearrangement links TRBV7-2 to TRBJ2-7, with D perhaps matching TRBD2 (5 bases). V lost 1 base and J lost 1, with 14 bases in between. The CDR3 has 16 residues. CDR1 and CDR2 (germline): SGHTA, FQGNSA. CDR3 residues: CASSLGGSGQSYEQYF. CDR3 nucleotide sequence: TGTGCCAGCAGCTTAGGGGGAAGCGGTCAGTCCTACGAGCAGTACTTC.

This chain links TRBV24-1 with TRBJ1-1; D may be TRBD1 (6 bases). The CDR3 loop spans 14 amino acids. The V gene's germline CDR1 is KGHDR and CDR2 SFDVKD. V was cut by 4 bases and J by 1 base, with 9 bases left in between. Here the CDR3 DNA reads TGTGCCACCAGTGAGGGGGGCCGGAACACTGAAGCTTTCTTT. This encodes CATSEGGRNTEAFF.

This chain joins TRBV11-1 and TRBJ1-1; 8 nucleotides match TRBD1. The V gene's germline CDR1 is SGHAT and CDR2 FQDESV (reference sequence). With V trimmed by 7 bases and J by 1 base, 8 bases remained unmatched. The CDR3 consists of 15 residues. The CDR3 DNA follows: TGTGCCAGCACCGGACAGGGAAAATCGAACACTGAAGCTTTCTTT. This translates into CASTGQGKSNTEAFF.